This TCR beta chain is from a study of cytomegalovirus exposure and HLA in healthy donors. Germline CDR1 and CDR2: LGHNA and YNFKEQ. Trimming removed 0 bases at V and 8 bases at J, with 10 bases between. The CDR3 sequence is 13 residues long. Healthy bone marrow donors made up the donor group. PCR amplification relied on 60 Vbeta primers (plus 13 Jbeta primers). Profiled with immunoSEQ multiplex PCR; TCRdb holds only in-frame clones, not every one. Of some 190,000 clones listed, roughly 77% were seen once; the top ten hold around 1.4%. Sequenced: PBMCs. The sequence was obtained from a woman aged 45 to 65 in good health and CMV-seronegative. The chain combines TRBV4-2 with TRBJ1-2; D unresolved. CDR3 nucleotides: TGTGCCAGCAGCCAAGAGGAAGGGAGAGGCTACACCTTC. This gives the protein CASSQEEGRGYTF.